One and the same sample provided the 32 T cell receptor beta chains below, sequenced in a study of T cell repertoires in cytomegalovirus infection (dated by TCRdb to the late 2010s). The sample was run on an Illumina HiSeq 1500. TCRdb ran its own pipeline on the public reads, namely fastp trimming at Q25 and MiXCR clone calling, and kept in-frame beta chains. When rows share a CDR3 protein, they turn into one entry using the most common DNA and genes. The sample data list approximately 1,000,000 distinct CDR3 sequences, and around 29% of these were observed just once. The ten largest clones capture over 12% of the sample. The meaning of the sample's treatment or condition label: in vitro stimulation with specific CMV peptide epitopes to enrich CMV-specific T cells. Their cognate antigens are unknown. The sequencing used cultured CD8+ T cells from PBMCs, collected from culture after CMV antigen stimulation. The receptor source for this set is a human donor in good health (CMV status not recorded). Some clones in this sample may be carry-over from other donors' samples.

This chain connects TRBV6-2 or TRBV6-3 to TRBJ1-1, with 11 bases aligning to TRBD1. This CDR3 is 19 amino acids long. V lost 0 bases, J lost 1 base, and 10 bases stayed unmatched. Looked up from germline, CDR1 is MNHEY and CDR2 is SVGEGT. The chain's CDR3 is CASSYSGQGAPKSNTEAFF. CDR3 in DNA: TGTGCCAGCAGTTACTCTGGACAGGGGGCACCTAAATCGAACACTGAAGCTTTCTTT.

This clonotype showed up just a few times. This chain joins TRBV12-3 or TRBV12-4 and TRBJ2-5; 15 nucleotides line up with TRBD2. V trimming: 7 bases; J trimming: 5 bases; junction bases outside the gene matches: 5. This CDR3 has 15 residues. This CDR3 reads CASTRTSGGAETQYF. The CDR3 region has the DNA TGTGCCAGCACCAGGACTAGCGGGGGGGCTGAGACCCAGTACTTC.

The table lists this clonotype with a few counts. The rearrangement links TRBV5-1 to TRBJ2-1; D is undetermined. The CDR3 contains 18 residues. V was clipped by 3 bases and J by 0 bases, with 19 bases between them. Germline lookup yields CDR1 SGHRS and CDR2 YFSETQ. DNA for the CDR3: TGCGCCAGCAGCTCCAGAATCGGGTTACCGAGCTCCTACAATGAGCAGTTCTTC. Translating gives CASSSRIGLPSSYNEQFF.

This clonotype showed up just a few times. This chain connects TRBV5-6 to TRBJ2-7; 13 nucleotides line up with TRBD2. The CDR3 totals 19 residues. The germline V gene has CDR1 SGHDT and CDR2 YYEEEE. The ends lost 4 bases at V and 0 bases at J; junction bases unmatched: 13. CDR3 region: CASSPNLGTSGDSSYEQYV. CDR3 DNA sequence: TGTGCCAGCAGCCCTAACTTAGGGACTAGCGGGGATAGCTCCTACGAGCAGTACGTC.

This clonotype has a handful of counts. The genes are TRBV6-6 and TRBJ1-1; D remains ambiguous. Per the germline V gene, CDR1 is MNHNY and CDR2 is SVGAGI (reference sequence). The CDR3 contains 12 residues. The V end was cut by 10 bases, the J end by 7 bases, with 16 bases between. The CDR3 nucleotides are TGTGCCACCGAAGAGGTTGGGGATGAAGCTTTCTTT. It is translated as CATEEVGDEAFF.

This clonotype was detected once. The gene calls are TRBV25-1 and TRBJ2-5; D tentatively reads TRBD1 or TRBD2 (5 bases each). CDR3 length: 13 amino acids. Trimming removed 9 bases from V and 5 bases from J, with 16 bases in between. Germline V gene sequence: CDR1 MGHDK, CDR2 SYGVNS. The CDR3 loop is CASGEQGRETQYF. DNA for the CDR3: TGTGCCAGTGGGGAGCAGGGTAGGGAGACCCAGTACTTC.

The chain uses TRBV6-6 and TRBJ1-5; tentative D call: TRBD1 (5 bases). CDR1 MNHNY and CDR2 SVGAGI come from the germline V gene (reference sequence). The V end was cut by 2 bases, the J end by 0 bases, with 26 bases between. CDR3 size: 21 residues. CDR3 loop: CASSYTTPDRHGTYSNQPQHF. As DNA, the CDR3 is TGTGCCAGCAGTTACACGACCCCGGACCGACATGGGACTTATAGCAATCAGCCCCAGCATTTT.

This clonotype has at least ten counts. This rearrangement joins TRBV5-6 to TRBJ1-2; 9 bases agree with TRBD1. The germline V gene encodes CDR1 SGHDT and CDR2 YYEEEE. This CDR3 has 12 residues. Trimming at V came to 3 bases and at J to 8 bases, leaving 2 bases not matched to a gene. CDR3 protein: CASSWDRDGYTF. In nucleotides, the CDR3 is TGTGCCAGCAGCTGGGACAGGGACGGCTACACCTTC.

This clonotype was seen repeatedly, ten times or more. The chain joins TRBV7-2 to TRBJ1-1; D is unclear. Germline loops: CDR1 SGHTA, CDR2 FQGNSA. This CDR3 is built from 14 residues. With 5 bases removed from V and 8 bases from J, the gap between germline ends came to 18 bases. The CDR3 coding sequence is TGTGCCAGCAGCCCTACAGATATTAGGAGGGAAGCTTTCTTT. It translates to CASSPTDIRREAFF.

The J gene is TRBJ2-7, the V gene TRBV2; the D call may be TRBD1 or TRBD2 (5 bases each). The CDR3 extends over 15 amino acids. Deletions cut 6 bases from V and 3 bases from J, with 18 bases between. Germline CDR1 is SNHLY and CDR2 is FYNNEI. The CDR3 loop is CASRGRDRSIYEQYF. The DNA of the CDR3 is TGTGCCAGCAGGGGCCGGGACCGTTCGATCTACGAGCAGTACTTC.

This clonotype was observed a few times. The chain couples TRBV19 to TRBJ1-5, with no clear D. The length of the CDR3 is 13 residues. CDR1 is LNHDA, CDR2 SQIVND, per germline (reference sequence). Between the trimmed V and J ends, which lost 3 bases and 5 bases, there was a span of 8 bases. This CDR3 is CASSIYGDQPQHF. The CDR3 DNA is TGTGCCAGTAGTATTTACGGGGATCAGCCCCAGCATTTT.

This clonotype appeared many times. The genes are TRBV7-2 and TRBJ2-3, with 12 bases matching TRBD2. J was trimmed by 5 bases and V by 2 bases; bases with no gene match: 11. Looked up from germline, CDR1 is SGHTA and CDR2 is FQGNSA. The CDR3 is 18 amino acids. The CDR3 here is CASSLRLAGGLSEDTQYF. CDR3 sequence (DNA): TGTGCCAGCAGCTTACGGCTAGCGGGGGGGCTTAGCGAAGATACGCAGTATTTT.

This rearrangement joins TRBV11-2 to TRBJ1-1; D is possibly TRBD1 (5 bases). The germline gives CDR1 SGHAT, CDR2 FQNNGV. This CDR3 region has 16 residues. Trimming cost V 0 bases and J 3 bases, with 14 bases left between them. The CDR3 here is CASSLDVWGEDTEAFF. The CDR3 DNA reads TGTGCCAGCAGCTTAGATGTATGGGGGGAAGACACTGAAGCTTTCTTT.

This clonotype showed up just a few times. The V and J genes are TRBV6-1 and TRBJ1-5; no reliable D call. The V and J ends lost 2 bases and 0 bases respectively, with 20 bases between them. CDR1 is MNHNS, CDR2 SASEGT, per germline. This CDR3 spans 19 amino acids. CDR3 DNA: TGTGCCAGCAGTGAAATGAGCCTACCGGGTGGGGATAGCAATCAGCCCCAGCATTTT. This encodes CASSEMSLPGGDSNQPQHF.

This chain uses TRBV7-8 with TRBJ2-5; 11 bases are a match to TRBD2. V was pared by 5 bases and J by 2 bases, with 4 bases of the junction left unmatched. There are 15 residues in the CDR3. From germline, CDR1 is SGHVS and CDR2 FQNEAQ. The CDR3 loop reads CASSEGLAVQETQYF. CDR3 bases: TGTGCCAGCAGCGAGGGACTAGCGGTTCAAGAGACCCAGTACTTC.

The genes are TRBV19 and TRBJ2-2; D is perhaps TRBD2 (5 bases). Trimming shortened V by 3 bases and J by 5 bases, and 10 bases separated the two germline ends. Germline values: CDR1 LNHDA, CDR2 SQIVND (reference sequence). The CDR3 contains 14 residues. The CDR3 reads CASSIGMGTGELFF. CDR3 DNA: TGTGCCAGTAGTATCGGGATGGGGACCGGGGAGCTGTTTTTT.

The rearrangement uses TRBV7-9 and TRBJ2-1, with D uncertain. Germline-derived CDR1 and CDR2 are SEHNR and FQNEAQ (reference sequence). V dropped 1 base and J dropped 8 bases, with 9 bases sitting between them. The CDR3 is made up of 13 amino acids. CDR3 protein: CASSLGRVDEQFF. The CDR3 region has the DNA TGTGCCAGCAGCTTAGGTAGGGTCGATGAGCAGTTCTTC.

This chain links TRBV6-2 or TRBV6-3 with TRBJ2-3; possible D gene TRBD1, 6 bases. CDR3 length: 16 amino acids. CDR1 and CDR2 (germline): MNHEY, SVGEGT. The V and J ends lost 0 bases and 2 bases respectively, with 12 bases between them. This CDR3 is CASSYSGQDLTDTQYF. CDR3 nucleotides: TGTGCCAGCAGTTACTCGGGACAAGACCTCACAGATACGCAGTATTTT.

This clonotype has only a few counts. This chain uses TRBV7-6 with TRBJ2-7; D may be TRBD1 (5 bases). The V end lost 5 bases, the J end lost 7 bases, and 18 bases lay between the germline ends. The CDR3 has 14 amino acids. Germline V CDR1 and CDR2: SGHVS, FNYEAQ. The CDR3 bases are TGTGCCAGCAGCCCGCGGCAGGCAGGGTGGGAGCAGTACTTC. Translated, it gives CASSPRQAGWEQYF.

The chain combines TRBV5-5 with TRBJ2-5; D gene uncertain. Per germline, CDR1 SGHKS and CDR2 YYEKEE (reference sequence). This CDR3 has 14 residues. Trimming cost V 6 bases and J 1 base, with 13 bases left between them. The CDR3 loop reads CASTPPRLQETQYF. For the CDR3, the DNA is TGTGCCAGCACCCCCCCTCGGCTCCAAGAGACCCAGTACTTC. Based on the CDR3 plus reference TRBV5-5 and TRBJ2-5, the full variable domain is DAGVTQSPTHLIKTRGQQVTLRCSPISGHKSVSWYQQVLGQGPQFIFQYYEKEERGRGNFPDRFSARQFPNYSSELNVNALLLGDSALYLCASTPPRLQETQYFGPGTRLLVL.

This clonotype came up a few times. This chain connects TRBV7-9 to TRBJ2-6; TRBD1 agrees at 9 bases. Germline V gene lookup returns CDR1 SEHNR and CDR2 FQNEAQ (reference sequence). This CDR3 contains 19 residues. V gave up 4 bases and J gave up 4 bases; unmatched junction bases: 14. The CDR3 bases are TGTGCCAGCAGCTCGCCTCACACAGGACAGGGGACCGGGGCCAACGTCCTGACTTTC. Translated: CASSSPHTGQGTGANVLTF.

This clonotype was seen a handful of times. The V call is TRBV20-1, the J call TRBJ1-5; D perhaps matches TRBD1 (5 bases). The germline V gene encodes CDR1 DFQATT and CDR2 SNEGSKA (reference sequence). This CDR3 has 15 residues. The germline V and J ends were trimmed by 5 bases and 2 bases, with 16 bases remaining between them. CDR3 in amino acids: CSAYPLGGGNQPQHF. CDR3 nucleotide sequence: TGCAGTGCTTACCCCCTTGGGGGAGGCAATCAGCCCCAGCATTTT.

The chain carries TRBV27 and TRBJ1-2; no reliable D call. The ends were cut back, 0 bases at V and 2 bases at J, with 7 bases in the middle. There are 14 residues in the CDR3. The germline V gene has CDR1 MNHEY and CDR2 SMNVEV (reference sequence). DNA for the CDR3: TGTGCCAGCAGTTTATCGTCGGTGAACTATGGCTACACCTTC. This translates into CASSLSSVNYGYTF.

This clonotype was observed a handful of times. The chain combines TRBV6-5 with TRBJ1-1; no reliable D call. The V end lost 0 bases, the J end lost 6 bases, and 11 bases lay between the germline ends. CDR3 length equals 14 residues. CDR1 and CDR2 (germline): MNHEY, SVGAGI. For the CDR3, the DNA is TGTGCCAGCAGTTACTCGCCCAGGAAGGCTGAAGCTTTCTTT. It translates to CASSYSPRKAEAFF.

J is TRBJ1-2 and V is TRBV14; TRBD1 might be the D (5 bases). The germline gives CDR1 SGHDN, CDR2 FVKESK. The CDR3 has 19 amino acids. V was clipped by 3 bases and J by 0 bases, with 23 bases between them. The DNA of the CDR3 is TGTGCCAGCAGCCAGGACGCGGACACGGGAAGTCTAGCTAACTATGGCTACACCTTC. This translates into CASSQDADTGSLANYGYTF.

This clonotype turned up a few times. The chain recombines TRBV11-2 with TRBJ2-4; TRBD2 agrees at 8 bases. The V gene end was trimmed by 5 bases and the J gene end by 0 bases; junction bases not matched to a gene: 6. There are 16 residues in the CDR3. Germline CDR1 and CDR2: SGHAT and FQNNGV. The CDR3 loop reads CASSVSGAGAKNIQYF. CDR3 in DNA: TGTGCCAGCAGCGTTAGCGGGGCAGGAGCCAAAAACATTCAGTACTTC.

The chain carries TRBV10-3 and TRBJ2-7, with D perhaps TRBD1 (6 bases). V was shortened by 0 bases and J by 5 bases, with 8 bases between the two germline ends. CDR1 ENHRY and CDR2 SYGVKD come from the germline V gene. The CDR3 has 13 residues. The DNA for the CDR3 is TGTGCCATCAGTGAGTCCAGGGGTAACGAGCAGTACGTC. It translates to CAISESRGNEQYV.

This clonotype was picked up many times. The chain uses TRBV7-2 and TRBJ2-7; possibly TRBD1 for D (5 bases). Germline CDR1 reads SGHTA; CDR2 reads FQGNSA. Trimming took off 1 base at V and 5 bases at J, with 6 bases between the two ends. CDR3 length equals 12 residues. The CDR3 protein is CASSLEGDEQYF. CDR3 bases: TGTGCCAGCAGCTTAGAAGGGGACGAGCAGTACTTC.

As to this clonotype: One junction end does not reproduce the germline sequence, and a read error may be involved. This chain connects TRBV6-1 to TRBJ1-1, with 9 bases matching TRBD1. The germline gives CDR1 MNHNS, CDR2 SASEGT. The CDR3 is made up of 15 amino acids. The CDR3 DNA is TGTGCCAGCAGTGGGGGGACAGGGAAGAACCCTGAAGCTTTCTTT. Translating it yields CASSGGTGKNPEAFF.

In its sample, this clonotype was seen a few times. The chain carries TRBV19 and TRBJ2-2; 7 positions match TRBD1. V shed 8 bases, J shed 6 bases, and the junction held 15 bases outside the gene matches. Germline V gene sequence: CDR1 LNHDA, CDR2 SQIVND (reference sequence). The CDR3 has 16 amino acids. CDR3 sequence (DNA): TGTGCCAGTGACGGAAGGGGGACAGTTGGGGCCGGGGAGCTGTTTTTT. Residues: CASDGRGTVGAGELFF.

At least ten counts were recorded for this clonotype. This chain uses TRBV6-5 with TRBJ1-1; D call uncertain. Trimming stripped 0 bases from V and 0 bases from J, with 5 bases between. The CDR3 sequence is 14 residues long. Germline CDR1 reads MNHEY; CDR2 reads SVGAGI. The CDR3 region has the DNA TGTGCCAGCAGTTACTCGGCAGTGAACACTGAAGCTTTCTTT. It translates to CASSYSAVNTEAFF.

This clonotype was counted at least ten times. The V call is TRBV12-3 or TRBV12-4, the J call TRBJ2-3; TRBD2 aligns across 12 bases. This CDR3 comprises 18 residues. The V segment lost 6 bases and the J segment 3 bases; nucleotides outside the gene matches: 13. Here the CDR3 reads CASRPLAGGRPGTDTQYF. In nucleotides, the CDR3 is TGTGCCAGCAGACCACTAGCGGGGGGCCGTCCTGGGACAGATACGCAGTATTTT.